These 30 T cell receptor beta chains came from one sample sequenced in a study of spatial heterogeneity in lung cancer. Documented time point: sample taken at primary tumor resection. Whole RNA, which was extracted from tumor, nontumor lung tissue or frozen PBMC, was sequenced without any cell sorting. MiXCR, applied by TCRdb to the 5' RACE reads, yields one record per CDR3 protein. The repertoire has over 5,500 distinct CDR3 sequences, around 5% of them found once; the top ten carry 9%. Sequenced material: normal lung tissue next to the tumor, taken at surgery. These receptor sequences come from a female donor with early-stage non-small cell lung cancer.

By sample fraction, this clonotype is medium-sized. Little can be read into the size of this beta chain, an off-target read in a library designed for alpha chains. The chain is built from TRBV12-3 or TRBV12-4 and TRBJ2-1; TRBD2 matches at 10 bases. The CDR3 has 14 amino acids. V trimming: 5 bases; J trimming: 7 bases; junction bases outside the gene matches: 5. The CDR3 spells CASSPTSGKNEQFF. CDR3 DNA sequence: TGTGCCAGCAGTCCCACTAGCGGGAAAAATGAGCAGTTCTTC.

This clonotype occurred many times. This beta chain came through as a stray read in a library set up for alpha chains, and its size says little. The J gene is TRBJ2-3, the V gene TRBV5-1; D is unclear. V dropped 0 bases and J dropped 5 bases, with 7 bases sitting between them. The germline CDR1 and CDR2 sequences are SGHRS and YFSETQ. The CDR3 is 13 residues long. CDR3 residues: CASSLASGDTQYF. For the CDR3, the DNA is TGCGCCAGCAGCTTGGCGTCGGGAGATACGCAGTATTTT.

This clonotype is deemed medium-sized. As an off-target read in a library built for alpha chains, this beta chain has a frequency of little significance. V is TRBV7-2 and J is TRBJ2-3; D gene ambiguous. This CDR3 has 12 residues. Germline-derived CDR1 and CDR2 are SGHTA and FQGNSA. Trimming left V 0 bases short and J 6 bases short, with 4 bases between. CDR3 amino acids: CASSLAADTQYF. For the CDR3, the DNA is TGTGCCAGCAGCTTAGCCGCGGATACGCAGTATTTT.

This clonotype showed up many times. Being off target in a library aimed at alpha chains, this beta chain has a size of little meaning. CDR3 sequence (DNA): TGTGCCAGCAGTGGGCAGTACGAGCAGTACTTC. Protein: CASSGQYEQYF. The chain carries TRBV5-6 and TRBJ2-7; D unclear. Trimming left V 5 bases short and J 4 bases short, with 7 bases between. Germline CDR1 and CDR2: SGHDT and YYEEEE. The CDR3 is made up of 11 amino acids.

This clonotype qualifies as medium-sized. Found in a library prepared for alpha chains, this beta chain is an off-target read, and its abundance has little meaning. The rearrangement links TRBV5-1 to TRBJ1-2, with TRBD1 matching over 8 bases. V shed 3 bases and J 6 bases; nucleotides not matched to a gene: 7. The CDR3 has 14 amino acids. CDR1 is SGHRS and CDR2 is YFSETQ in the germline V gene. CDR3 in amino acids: CASSSPGGRDGYTF. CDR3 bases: TGCGCCAGCAGCTCCCCAGGGGGCCGAGATGGCTACACCTTC.

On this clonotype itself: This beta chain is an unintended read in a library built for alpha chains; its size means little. The CDR3 loop reads CASSPGLKETQYF. The CDR3 DNA sequence: TGTGCCAGCAGCCCGGGACTGAAAGAGACCCAGTACTTC. The V gene is TRBV7-9, the J gene TRBJ2-5; D possibly corresponds to TRBD2 (6 bases). The CDR3 has 13 residues. Looked up from germline, CDR1 is SEHNR and CDR2 is FQNEAQ (reference sequence). V lost 5 bases, J lost 3 bases, and 10 bases lay in between. Drawing the rest from reference TRBV7-9 and TRBJ2-5, the complete variable domain is DTGVSQNPRHKITKRGQNVTFRCDPISEHNRLYWYRQTLGQGPEFLTYFQNEAQLEKSRLLSDRFSAERPKGSFSTLEIQRTEQGDSAMYLCASSPGLKETQYFGPGTRLLVL.

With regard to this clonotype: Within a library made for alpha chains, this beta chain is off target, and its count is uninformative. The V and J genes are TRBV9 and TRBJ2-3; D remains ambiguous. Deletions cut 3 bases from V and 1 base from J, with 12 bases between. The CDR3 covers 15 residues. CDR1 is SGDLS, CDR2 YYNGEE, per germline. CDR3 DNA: TGTGCCAGCAGCGCTGCGAATCGACGCACAGATACGCAGTATTTT. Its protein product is CASSAANRRTDTQYF. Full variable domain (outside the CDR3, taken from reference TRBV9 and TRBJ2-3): DSGVTQTPKHLITATGQRVTLRCSPRSGDLSVYWYQQSLDQGLQFLIQYYNGEERAKGNILERFSAQQFPDLHSELNLSSLELGDSALYFCASSAANRRTDTQYFGPGTRLTVL.

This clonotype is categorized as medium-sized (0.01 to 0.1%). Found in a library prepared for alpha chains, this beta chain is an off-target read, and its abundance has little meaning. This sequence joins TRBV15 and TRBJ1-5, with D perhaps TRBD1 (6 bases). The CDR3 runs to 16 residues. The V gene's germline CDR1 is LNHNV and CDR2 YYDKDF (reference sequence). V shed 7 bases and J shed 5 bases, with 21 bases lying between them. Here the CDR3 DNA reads TGTGCCACCAAGCAGGGGCCATCCGGGGGGCATCAGCCCCAGCATTTT. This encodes CATKQGPSGGHQPQHF.

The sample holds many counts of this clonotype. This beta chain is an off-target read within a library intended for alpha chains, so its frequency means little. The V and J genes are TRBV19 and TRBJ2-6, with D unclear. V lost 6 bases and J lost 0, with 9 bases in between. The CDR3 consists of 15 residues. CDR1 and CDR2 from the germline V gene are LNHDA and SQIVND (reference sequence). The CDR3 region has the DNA TGTGCCAGTAGGGAAGGCCGCTCTGGGGCCAACGTCCTGACTTTC. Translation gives CASREGRSGANVLTF. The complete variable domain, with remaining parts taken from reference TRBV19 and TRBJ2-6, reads DGGITQSPKYLFRKEGQNVTLSCEQNLNHDAMYWYRQDPGQGLRLIYYSQIVNDFQKGDIAEGYSVSREKKESFPLTVTSAQKNPTAFYLCASREGRSGANVLTFGAGSRLTVL.

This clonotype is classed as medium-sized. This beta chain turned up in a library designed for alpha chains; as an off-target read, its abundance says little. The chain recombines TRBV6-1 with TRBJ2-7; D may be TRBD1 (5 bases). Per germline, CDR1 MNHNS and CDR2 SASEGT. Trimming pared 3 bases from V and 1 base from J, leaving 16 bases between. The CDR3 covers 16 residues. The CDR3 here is CASSELIRKGSYEQYF. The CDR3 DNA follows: TGTGCCAGCAGTGAGTTGATTAGGAAGGGGTCCTACGAGCAGTACTTC.

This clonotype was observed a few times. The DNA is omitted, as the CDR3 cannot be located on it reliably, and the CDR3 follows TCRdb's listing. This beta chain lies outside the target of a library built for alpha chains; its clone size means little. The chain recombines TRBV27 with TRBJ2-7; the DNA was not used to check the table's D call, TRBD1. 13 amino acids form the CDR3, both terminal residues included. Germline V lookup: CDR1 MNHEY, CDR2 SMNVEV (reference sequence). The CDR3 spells CASSFGTGSLEYF.

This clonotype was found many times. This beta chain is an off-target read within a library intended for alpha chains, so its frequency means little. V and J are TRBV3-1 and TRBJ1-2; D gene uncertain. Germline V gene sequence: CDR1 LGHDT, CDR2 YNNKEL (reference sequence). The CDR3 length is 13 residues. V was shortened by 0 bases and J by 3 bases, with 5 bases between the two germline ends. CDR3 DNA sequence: TGTGCCAGCAGCCAAGATCTGTACTATGGCTACACCTTC. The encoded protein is CASSQDLYYGYTF.

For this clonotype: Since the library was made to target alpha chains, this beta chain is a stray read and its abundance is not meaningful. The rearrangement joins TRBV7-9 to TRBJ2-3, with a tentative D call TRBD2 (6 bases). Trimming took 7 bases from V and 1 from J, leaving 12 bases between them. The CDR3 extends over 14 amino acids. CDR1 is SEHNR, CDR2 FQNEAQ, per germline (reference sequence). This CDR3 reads CASTTREGTDTQYF. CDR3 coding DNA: TGTGCCAGCACGACTAGGGAGGGCACAGATACGCAGTATTTT.

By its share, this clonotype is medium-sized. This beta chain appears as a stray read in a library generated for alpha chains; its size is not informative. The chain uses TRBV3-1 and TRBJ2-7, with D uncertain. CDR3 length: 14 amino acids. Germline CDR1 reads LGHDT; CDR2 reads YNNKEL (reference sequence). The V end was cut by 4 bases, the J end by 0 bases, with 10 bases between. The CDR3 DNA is TGTGCCAGCAGCCCTGCAGCCGGCTCCTACGAGCAGTACTTC. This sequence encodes CASSPAAGSYEQYF.

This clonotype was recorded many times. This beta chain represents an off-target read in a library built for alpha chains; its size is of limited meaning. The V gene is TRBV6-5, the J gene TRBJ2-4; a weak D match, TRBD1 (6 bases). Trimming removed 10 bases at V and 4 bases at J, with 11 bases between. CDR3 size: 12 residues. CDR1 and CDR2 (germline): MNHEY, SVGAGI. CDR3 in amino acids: CATTGFKNIQYF. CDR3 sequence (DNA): TGTGCCACCACAGGGTTTAAAAACATTCAGTACTTC.

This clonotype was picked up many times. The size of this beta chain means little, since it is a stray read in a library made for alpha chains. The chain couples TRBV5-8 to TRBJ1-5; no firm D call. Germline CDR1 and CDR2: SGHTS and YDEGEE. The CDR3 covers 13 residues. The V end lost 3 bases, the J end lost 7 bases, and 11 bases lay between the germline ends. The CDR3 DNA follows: TGTGCCAGCAGCTCCAAGCGGGGACAGCCCCAGCATTTT. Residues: CASSSKRGQPQHF.

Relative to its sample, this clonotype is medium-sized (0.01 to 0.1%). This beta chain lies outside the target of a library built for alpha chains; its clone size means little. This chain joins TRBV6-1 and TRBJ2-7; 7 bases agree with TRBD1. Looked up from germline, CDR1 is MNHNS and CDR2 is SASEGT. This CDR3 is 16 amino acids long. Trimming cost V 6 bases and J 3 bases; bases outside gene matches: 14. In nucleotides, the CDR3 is TGTGCCAGCAGAAGAAGTTGGGACAGAGTCAACTACGAGCAGTACTTC. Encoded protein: CASRRSWDRVNYEQYF.

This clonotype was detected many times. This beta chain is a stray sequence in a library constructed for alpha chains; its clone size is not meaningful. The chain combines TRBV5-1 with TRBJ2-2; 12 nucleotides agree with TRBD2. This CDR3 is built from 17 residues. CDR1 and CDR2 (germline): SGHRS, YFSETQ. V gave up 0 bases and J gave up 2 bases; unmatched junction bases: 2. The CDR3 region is CASSLAGLAGNTGELFF. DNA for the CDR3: TGCGCCAGCAGCTTGGCCGGACTAGCGGGAAACACCGGGGAGCTGTTTTTT.

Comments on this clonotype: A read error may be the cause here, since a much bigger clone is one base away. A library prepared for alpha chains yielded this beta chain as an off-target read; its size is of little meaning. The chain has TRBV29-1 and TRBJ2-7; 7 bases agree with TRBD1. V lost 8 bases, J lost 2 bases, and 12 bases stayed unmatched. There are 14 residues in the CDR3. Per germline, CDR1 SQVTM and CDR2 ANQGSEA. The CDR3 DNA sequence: TGCAGCCACTTATCCGGGACAGTCGCCTACGAGCAGTACTTC. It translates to CSHLSGTVAYEQYF.

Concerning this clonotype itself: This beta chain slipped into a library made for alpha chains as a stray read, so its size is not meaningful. The CDR3 region has the DNA TGTGCCAGCAGCGTAGAAGGGCTAGACCAAGAGACCCAGTACTTC. Its protein is CASSVEGLDQETQYF. The chain joins TRBV9 to TRBJ2-5; D is uncertain. The length of the CDR3 is 15 residues. The V and J ends lost 0 bases and 0 bases respectively, with 9 bases between them. Germline assignment: CDR1 SGDLS and CDR2 YYNGEE.

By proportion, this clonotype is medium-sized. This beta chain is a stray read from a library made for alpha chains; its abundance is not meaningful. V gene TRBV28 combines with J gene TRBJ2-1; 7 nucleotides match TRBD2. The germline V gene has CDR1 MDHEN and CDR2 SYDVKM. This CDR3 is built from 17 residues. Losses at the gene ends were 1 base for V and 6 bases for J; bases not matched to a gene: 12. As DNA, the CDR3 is TGTGCCAGCAGTTTATCCCGTCCTAGCGGATATTCCAATGAGCAGTTCTTC. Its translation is CASSLSRPSGYSNEQFF.

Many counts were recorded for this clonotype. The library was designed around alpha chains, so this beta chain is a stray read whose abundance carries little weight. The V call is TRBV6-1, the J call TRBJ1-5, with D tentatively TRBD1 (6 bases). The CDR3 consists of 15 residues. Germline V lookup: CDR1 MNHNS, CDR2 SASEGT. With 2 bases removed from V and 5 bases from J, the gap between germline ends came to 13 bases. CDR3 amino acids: CASSEFDRSDQPQHF. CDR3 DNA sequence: TGTGCCAGCAGTGAATTCGACAGGAGCGATCAGCCCCAGCATTTT.

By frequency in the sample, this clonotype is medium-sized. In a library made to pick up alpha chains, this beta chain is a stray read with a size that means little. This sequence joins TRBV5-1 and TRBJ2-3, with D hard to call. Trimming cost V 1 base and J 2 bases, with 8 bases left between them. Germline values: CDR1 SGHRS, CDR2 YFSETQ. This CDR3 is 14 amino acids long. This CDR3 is CASSLNSVTDTQYF. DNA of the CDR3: TGCGCCAGCAGCTTGAATTCAGTCACAGATACGCAGTATTTT.

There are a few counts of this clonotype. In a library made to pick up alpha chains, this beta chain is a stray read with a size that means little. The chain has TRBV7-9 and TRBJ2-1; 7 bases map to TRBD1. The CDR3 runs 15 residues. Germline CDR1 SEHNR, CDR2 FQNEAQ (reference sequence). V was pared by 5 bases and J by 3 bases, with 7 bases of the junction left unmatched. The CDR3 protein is CASSLSGTVYNEQFF. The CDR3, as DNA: TGTGCCAGCAGCCTTTCCGGGACAGTCTACAATGAGCAGTTCTTC.

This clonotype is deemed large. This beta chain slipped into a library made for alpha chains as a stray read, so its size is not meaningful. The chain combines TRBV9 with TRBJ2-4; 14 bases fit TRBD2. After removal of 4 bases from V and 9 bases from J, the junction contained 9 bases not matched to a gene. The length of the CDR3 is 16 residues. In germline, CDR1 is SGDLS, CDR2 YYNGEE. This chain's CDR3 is CASSTGTSGSWSIQYF. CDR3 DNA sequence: TGTGCCAGCAGCACCGGGACTAGCGGGAGTTGGAGCATTCAGTACTTC. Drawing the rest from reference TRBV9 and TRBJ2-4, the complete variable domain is DSGVTQTPKHLITATGQRVTLRCSPRSGDLSVYWYQQSLDQGLQFLIQYYNGEERAKGNILERFSAQQFPDLHSELNLSSLELGDSALYFCASSTGTSGSWSIQYFGAGTRLSVL.

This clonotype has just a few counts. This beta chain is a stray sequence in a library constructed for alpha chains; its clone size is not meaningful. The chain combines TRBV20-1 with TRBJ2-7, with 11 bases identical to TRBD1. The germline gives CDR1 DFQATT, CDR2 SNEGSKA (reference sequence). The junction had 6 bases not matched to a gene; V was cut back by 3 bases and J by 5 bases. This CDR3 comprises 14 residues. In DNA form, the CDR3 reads TGCAGTGCTAGCCACGGACAGGGGGCCGACGAGCAGTACTTC. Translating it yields CSASHGQGADEQYF.

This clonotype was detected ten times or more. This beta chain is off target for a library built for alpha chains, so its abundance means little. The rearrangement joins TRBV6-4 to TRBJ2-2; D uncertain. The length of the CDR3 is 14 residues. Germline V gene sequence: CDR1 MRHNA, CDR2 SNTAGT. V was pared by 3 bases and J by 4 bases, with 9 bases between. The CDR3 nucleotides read TGTGCCAGCAGTGAACAGTCGGTCACCGGGGAGCTGTTTTTT. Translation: CASSEQSVTGELFF.

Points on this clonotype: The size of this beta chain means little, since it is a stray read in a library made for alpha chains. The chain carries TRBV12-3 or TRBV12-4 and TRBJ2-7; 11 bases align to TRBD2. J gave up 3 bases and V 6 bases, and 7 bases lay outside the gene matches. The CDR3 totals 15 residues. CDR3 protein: CASRLLAGGDYEQYF. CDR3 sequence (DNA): TGTGCCAGCAGGCTTCTAGCGGGGGGTGACTACGAGCAGTACTTC.

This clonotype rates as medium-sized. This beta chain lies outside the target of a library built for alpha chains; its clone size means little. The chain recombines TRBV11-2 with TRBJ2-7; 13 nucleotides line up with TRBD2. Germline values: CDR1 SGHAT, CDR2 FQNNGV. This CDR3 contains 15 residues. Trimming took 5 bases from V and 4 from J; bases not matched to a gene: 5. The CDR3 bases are TGTGCCAGCAGCCTCGGACTAGCGGGAGCGTACGAGCAGTACTTC. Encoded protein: CASSLGLAGAYEQYF.

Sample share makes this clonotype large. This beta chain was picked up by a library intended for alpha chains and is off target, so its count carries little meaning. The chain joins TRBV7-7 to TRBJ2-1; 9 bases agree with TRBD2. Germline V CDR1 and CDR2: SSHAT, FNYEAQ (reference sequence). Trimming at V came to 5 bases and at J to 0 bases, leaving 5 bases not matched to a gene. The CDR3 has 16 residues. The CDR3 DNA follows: TGTGCCAGCAGCCCCGGACTAGCGCTCTCCTACAATGAGCAGTTCTTC. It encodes CASSPGLALSYNEQFF. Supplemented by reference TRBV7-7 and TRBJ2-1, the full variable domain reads GAGVSQSPRYKVTKRGQDVTLRCDPISSHATLYWYQQALGQGPEFLTYFNYEAQPDKSGLPSDRFSAERPEGSISTLTIQRTEQRDSAMYRCASSPGLALSYNEQFFGPGTRLTVL.